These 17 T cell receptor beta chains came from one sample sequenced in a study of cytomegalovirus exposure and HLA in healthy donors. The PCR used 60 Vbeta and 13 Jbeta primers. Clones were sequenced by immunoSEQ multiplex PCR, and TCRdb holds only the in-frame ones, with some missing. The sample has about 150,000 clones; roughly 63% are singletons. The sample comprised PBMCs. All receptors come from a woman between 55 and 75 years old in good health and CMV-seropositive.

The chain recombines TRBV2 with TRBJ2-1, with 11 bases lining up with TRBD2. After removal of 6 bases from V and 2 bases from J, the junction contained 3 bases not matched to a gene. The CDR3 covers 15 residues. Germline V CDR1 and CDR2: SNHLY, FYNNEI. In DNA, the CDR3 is TGTGCCAGCAGGGTGACTAGCGGGGCCTACAATGAGCAGTTCTTC. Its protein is CASRVTSGAYNEQFF.

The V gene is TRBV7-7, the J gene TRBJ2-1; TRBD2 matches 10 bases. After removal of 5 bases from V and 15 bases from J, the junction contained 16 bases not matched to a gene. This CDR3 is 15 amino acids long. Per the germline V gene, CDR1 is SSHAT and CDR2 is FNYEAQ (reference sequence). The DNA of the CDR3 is TGTGCCAGCAGCCAAGGGTTGCTAGCGGGAGATATCCGGTTCTTC. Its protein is CASSQGLLAGDIRFF.

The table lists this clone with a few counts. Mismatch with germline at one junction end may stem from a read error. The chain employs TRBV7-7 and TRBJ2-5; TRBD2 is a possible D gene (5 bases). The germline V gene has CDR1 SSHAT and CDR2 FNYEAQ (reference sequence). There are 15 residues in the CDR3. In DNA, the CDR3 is TGTGCTAGCAGCTTCTTGGGGAGCCAACAAGAGACCCAGTACTTC. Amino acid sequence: CASSFLGSQQETQYF.

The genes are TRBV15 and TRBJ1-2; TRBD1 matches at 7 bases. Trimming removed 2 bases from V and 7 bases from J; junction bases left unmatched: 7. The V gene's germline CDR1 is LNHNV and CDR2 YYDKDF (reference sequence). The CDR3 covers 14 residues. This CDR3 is CATSRSRQGVGYTF. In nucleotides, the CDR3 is TGTGCCACCAGCAGATCCCGACAGGGAGTTGGCTACACCTTC. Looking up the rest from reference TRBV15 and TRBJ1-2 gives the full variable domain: DAMVIQNPRYQVTQFGKPVTLSCSQTLNHNVMYWYQQKSSQAPKLLFHYYDKDFNNEADTPDNFQSRRPNTSFCFLDIRSPGLGDTAMYLCATSRSRQGVGYTFGSGTRLTVV.

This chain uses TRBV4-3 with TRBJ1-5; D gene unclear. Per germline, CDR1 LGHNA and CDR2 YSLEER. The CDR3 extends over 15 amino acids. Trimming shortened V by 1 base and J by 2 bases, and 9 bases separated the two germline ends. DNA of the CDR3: TGCGCCAGCAGCCAAGGGTCCACGGGCAATCAGCCCCAGCATTTT. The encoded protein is CASSQGSTGNQPQHF.

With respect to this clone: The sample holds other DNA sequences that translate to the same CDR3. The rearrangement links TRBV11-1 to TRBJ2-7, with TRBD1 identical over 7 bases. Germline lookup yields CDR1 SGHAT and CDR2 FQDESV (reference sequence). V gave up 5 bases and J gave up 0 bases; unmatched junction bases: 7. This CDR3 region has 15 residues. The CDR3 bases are TGTGCCAGCAGCCCCCGACAGGGTCCCTCCTACGAGCAGTACTTC. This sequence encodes CASSPRQGPSYEQYF.

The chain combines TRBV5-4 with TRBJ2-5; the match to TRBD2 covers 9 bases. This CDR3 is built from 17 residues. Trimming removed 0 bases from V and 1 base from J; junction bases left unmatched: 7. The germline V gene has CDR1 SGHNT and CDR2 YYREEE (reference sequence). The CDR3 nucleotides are TGTGCCAGCAGCTTGGGAGGGGCTAGCGGGGCCCAAGAGACCCAGTACTTC. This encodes CASSLGGASGAQETQYF.

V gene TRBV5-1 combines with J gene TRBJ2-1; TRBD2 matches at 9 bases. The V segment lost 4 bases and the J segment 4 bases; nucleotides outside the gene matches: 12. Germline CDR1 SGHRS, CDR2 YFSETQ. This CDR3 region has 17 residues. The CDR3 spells CASSPEGTSGLYNEQFF. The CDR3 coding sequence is TGCGCCAGCAGCCCTGAGGGCACTAGCGGGCTGTACAATGAGCAGTTCTTC. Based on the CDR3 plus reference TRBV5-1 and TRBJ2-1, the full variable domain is KAGVTQTPRYLIKTRGQQVTLSCSPISGHRSVSWYQQTPGQGLQFLFEYFSETQRNKGNFPGRFSGRQFSNSRSEMNVSTLELGDSALYLCASSPEGTSGLYNEQFFGPGTRLTVL.

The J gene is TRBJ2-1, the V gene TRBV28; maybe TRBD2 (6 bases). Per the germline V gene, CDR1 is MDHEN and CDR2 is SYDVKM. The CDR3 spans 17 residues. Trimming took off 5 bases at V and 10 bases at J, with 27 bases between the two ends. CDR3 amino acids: CASSPLGSAGRREEQFF. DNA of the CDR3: TGTGCCAGCAGTCCCCTCGGTTCGGCAGGGAGACGGGAGGAGCAGTTCTTC.

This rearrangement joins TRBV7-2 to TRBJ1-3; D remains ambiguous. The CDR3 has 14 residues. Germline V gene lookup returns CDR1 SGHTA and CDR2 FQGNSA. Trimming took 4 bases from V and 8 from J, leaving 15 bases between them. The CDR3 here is CASSSLGIGDTIYF. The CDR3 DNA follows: TGTGCCAGCAGCTCTCTAGGGATCGGGGACACCATATATTTT.

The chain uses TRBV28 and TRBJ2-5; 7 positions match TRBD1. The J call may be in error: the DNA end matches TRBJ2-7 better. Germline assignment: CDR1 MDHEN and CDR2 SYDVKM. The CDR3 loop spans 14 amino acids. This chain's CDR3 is CAKSGQAYTYEQYF. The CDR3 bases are TGTGCCAAATCCGGACAGGCGTACACCTACGAGCAGTACTTC.

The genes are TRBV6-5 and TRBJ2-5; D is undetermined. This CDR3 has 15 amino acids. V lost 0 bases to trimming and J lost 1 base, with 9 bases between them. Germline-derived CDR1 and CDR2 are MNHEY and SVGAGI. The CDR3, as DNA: TGTGCCAGCAGTTACTCTTTCCAGGTCCAAGAGACCCAGTACTTC. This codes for CASSYSFQVQETQYF.

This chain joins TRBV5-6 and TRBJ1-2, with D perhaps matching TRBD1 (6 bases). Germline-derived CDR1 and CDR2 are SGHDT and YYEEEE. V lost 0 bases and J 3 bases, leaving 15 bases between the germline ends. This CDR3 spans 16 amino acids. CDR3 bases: TGTGCCAGCAGCTTGGAGGCAGGGGAAAGATACTATGGCTACACCTTC. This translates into CASSLEAGERYYGYTF.

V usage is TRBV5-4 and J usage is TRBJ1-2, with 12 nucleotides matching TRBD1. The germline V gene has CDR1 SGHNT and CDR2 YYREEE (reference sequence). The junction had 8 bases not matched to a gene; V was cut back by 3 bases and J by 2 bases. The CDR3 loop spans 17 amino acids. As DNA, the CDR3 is TGTGCCAGCAGCTCGGGACAGGGGGCCGGTTTAAACTATGGCTACACCTTC. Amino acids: CASSSGQGAGLNYGYTF.

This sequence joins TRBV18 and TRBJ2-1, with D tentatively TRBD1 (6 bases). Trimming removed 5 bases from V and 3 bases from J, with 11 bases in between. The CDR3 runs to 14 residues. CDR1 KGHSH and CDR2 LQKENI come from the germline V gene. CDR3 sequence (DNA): TGTGCCAGCTCAGCCCGGGACAACTACAATGAGCAGTTCTTC. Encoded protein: CASSARDNYNEQFF.

CDR3: CASSPQGPGNTGELFF. Written as DNA, the CDR3 is TGTGCCAGCAGCCCCCAGGGGCCTGGGAACACCGGGGAGCTGTTTTTT. J is TRBJ2-2 and V is TRBV7-3; a weak D match, TRBD1 (6 bases). CDR1 and CDR2 from the germline V gene are SGHTA and FQGTGA. V gave up 5 bases and J gave up 1 base, with 14 bases separating them. CDR3 size: 16 residues.

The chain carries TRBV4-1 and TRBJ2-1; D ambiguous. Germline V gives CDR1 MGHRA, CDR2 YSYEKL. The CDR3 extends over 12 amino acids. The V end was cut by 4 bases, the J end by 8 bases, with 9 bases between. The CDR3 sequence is CASSPRSDEQFF. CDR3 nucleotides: TGCGCCAGCAGCCCGCGGTCGGATGAGCAGTTCTTC.